What follows are 27 T cell receptor beta chains derived from one specimen sequenced in a study of regulatory T cells in long-lasting Graves disease. Researchers made TCR beta libraries by using iRepertoire HTBI primers and running Arm-PCR on CDR3 regions. TCRdb reprocessed the multiplex PCR reads with MiXCR, giving one entry per CDR3 protein. The table lists about 660,000 distinct CDR3 sequences, 30% of them singletons. The time point here: persistent/refractory GD, antithyroid drugs over 5 years with positive TRAb. Generation of the TCR library employed RNA extracted from PBMCs. The sequenced sample was peripheral blood mononuclear cells (PBMCs), obtained when the disease was refractory, from a patient treated with antithyroid drugs. The receptors were gathered from a female donor with Graves disease.

This clonotype was counted many times. The chain employs TRBV7-2 and TRBJ2-5; TRBD1 aligns across 12 bases. Germline V gene lookup returns CDR1 SGHTA and CDR2 FQGNSA. Trimming cost V 4 bases and J 5 bases; bases outside gene matches: 11. The CDR3 loop spans 17 amino acids. CDR3 coding DNA: TGTGCCAGCAGCTCTAGGGCCGGGACAGGGGGCAAGGAGACCCAGTACTTC. Translation: CASSSRAGTGGKETQYF.

The chain carries TRBV6-1 and TRBJ1-1; 7 positions agree with TRBD1. Germline V gives CDR1 MNHNS, CDR2 SASEGT. The CDR3 contains 15 residues. After removal of 4 bases from V and 4 bases from J, the junction contained 9 bases not matched to a gene. The CDR3 is CASSATGYLGTEAFF. DNA of the CDR3: TGTGCCAGCAGTGCGACAGGGTACCTCGGCACTGAAGCTTTCTTT.

This chain uses TRBV20-1 with TRBJ1-2; 11 bases line up with TRBD1. This CDR3 is 16 amino acids long. J lost 5 bases, V lost 6 bases, and 14 bases had no gene match. Germline V gene data show CDR1 as DFQATT and CDR2 as SNEGSKA (reference sequence). The chain's CDR3 is CSAGLDRGPGVYGYTF. The DNA of the CDR3 is TGCAGTGCGGGACTGGACAGGGGGCCAGGTGTATATGGCTACACCTTC.

The chain's CDR3 is CASSLGVPYYGYTF. CDR3 in DNA: TGTGCCAGCAGCCTAGGGGTTCCGTACTATGGCTACACCTTC. The V gene is TRBV11-2, the J gene TRBJ1-2, with D perhaps TRBD1 (5 bases). Per the germline V gene, CDR1 is SGHAT and CDR2 is FQNNGV. V gave up 5 bases and J gave up 3 bases, with 13 bases separating them. CDR3 length: 14 amino acids.

The table lists this clonotype with a few counts. This chain links TRBV2 with TRBJ1-1; 10 bases fit TRBD1. This CDR3 is 14 amino acids long. V dropped 7 bases and J dropped 4; count of bases not matched to a gene: 6. Looked up from germline, CDR1 is SNHLY and CDR2 is FYNNEI. CDR3 protein: CASTSGTGATEAFF. The CDR3 DNA is TGTGCCAGCACTAGCGGGACAGGGGCCACTGAAGCTTTCTTT.

This clonotype came up a few times. The rearrangement uses TRBV7-2 and TRBJ2-7, with TRBD2 matching 9 bases. The germline gives CDR1 SGHTA, CDR2 FQGNSA. The ends lost 2 bases at V and 6 bases at J; junction bases unmatched: 11. CDR3 length: 16 residues. This CDR3 is CASSLRLADNLGEQYF. CDR3 DNA: TGTGCCAGCAGCTTAAGACTAGCGGATAACTTGGGCGAGCAGTACTTC.

There are many counts of this clonotype. The chain combines TRBV27 with TRBJ1-5; TRBD1 matches 10 bases. The CDR3 is 15 residues long. V was pared by 5 bases and J by 5 bases, with 6 bases of the junction left unmatched. Germline V gene data show CDR1 as MNHEY and CDR2 as SMNVEV (reference sequence). CDR3 DNA: TGTGCCAGCAGTCCTATAGGACAGGGGGATCAGCCCCAGCATTTT. As protein: CASSPIGQGDQPQHF.

This clonotype appeared many times. The V gene is TRBV2, the J gene TRBJ2-5, with a weak D call TRBD2 (5 bases). Trimming pared 4 bases from V and 5 bases from J, leaving 8 bases between. CDR3 length: 12 residues. CDR1 is SNHLY, CDR2 FYNNEI, per germline. In nucleotides, the CDR3 is TGTGCCAGCAGTGCGAGGGCTGAGACCCAGTACTTC. Its translation is CASSARAETQYF.

This clonotype was detected only a few times. The rearrangement joins TRBV13 to TRBJ1-2; D is undetermined. Trimming left V 7 bases short and J 4 bases short, with 19 bases between. Germline CDR1 and CDR2: PRHDT and FYEKMQ (reference sequence). The CDR3 runs to 15 residues. DNA for the CDR3: TGTGCCAGCACCTCGGATTTACAGAAACTCTATGGCTACACCTTC. This codes for CASTSDLQKLYGYTF.

The genes are TRBV27 and TRBJ1-5; no reliable D call. This CDR3 comprises 16 residues. V was cut by 3 bases and J by 2 bases, with 14 bases left in between. Germline CDR1 reads MNHEY; CDR2 reads SMNVEV (reference sequence). CDR3 sequence (DNA): TGTGCCAGCAGTTTGTTAGGGTCGGCGGGCAATCAGCCCCAGCATTTT. This translates into CASSLLGSAGNQPQHF.

The table lists this clonotype with many counts. The J gene is TRBJ2-5, the V gene TRBV29-1, with TRBD2 matching 8 bases. CDR1 SQVTM and CDR2 ANQGSEA come from the germline V gene. J was trimmed by 5 bases and V by 4 bases; bases with no gene match: 6. This CDR3 is 13 amino acids long. CDR3 sequence reads: CSVGTGGLETQYF. In DNA form, the CDR3 reads TGCAGCGTTGGAACGGGAGGGCTTGAGACCCAGTACTTC.

The chain employs TRBV7-9 and TRBJ2-7, with D possibly called TRBD1 or TRBD2 (6 bases each). V lost 4 bases and J 3 bases, leaving 13 bases between the germline ends. The germline V gene has CDR1 SEHNR and CDR2 FQNEAQ (reference sequence). This CDR3 region has 14 residues. CDR3 nucleotides: TGTGCCAGCAGCTCGAGGGGGGTAAACTACGAGCAGTACTTC. Its protein product is CASSSRGVNYEQYF.

This chain connects TRBV6-1 to TRBJ2-5; 13 bases map to TRBD2. The germline CDR1 and CDR2 sequences are MNHNS and SASEGT. This CDR3 has 18 residues. Trimming removed 2 bases from V and 5 bases from J; junction bases left unmatched: 11. The CDR3 DNA is TGTGCCAGCAGTGAACCGGGACTAGCGGGACCCGTATCGGAGACCCAGTACTTC. Protein: CASSEPGLAGPVSETQYF.

The CDR3 here is CASNNRVTEAFF. CDR3 nucleotides: TGTGCCAGCAACAACAGGGTCACTGAAGCTTTCTTT. The chain uses TRBV2 and TRBJ1-1; D is possibly TRBD1 (6 bases). Deletions cut 7 bases from V and 4 bases from J, with 10 bases between. CDR3 length: 12 amino acids. The germline CDR1 and CDR2 sequences are SNHLY and FYNNEI.

The rearrangement joins TRBV5-1 to TRBJ1-1; D not certain. The CDR3 is made up of 14 amino acids. V lost 1 base and J 4 bases, leaving 11 bases between the germline ends. Germline values: CDR1 SGHRS, CDR2 YFSETQ. CDR3 protein: CASSLNGFGTEAFF. In nucleotides, the CDR3 is TGCGCCAGCAGCTTGAACGGTTTCGGCACTGAAGCTTTCTTT. Variable domain in full (rest from reference TRBV5-1 and TRBJ1-1): KAGVTQTPRYLIKTRGQQVTLSCSPISGHRSVSWYQQTPGQGLQFLFEYFSETQRNKGNFPGRFSGRQFSNSRSEMNVSTLELGDSALYLCASSLNGFGTEAFFGQGTRLTVV.

This clonotype has at least ten counts. V usage is TRBV28 and J usage is TRBJ1-1; unclear D gene. The germline gives CDR1 MDHEN, CDR2 SYDVKM. CDR3 size: 16 residues. Trimming removed 6 bases at V and 2 bases at J, with 19 bases between. CDR3 loop: CASSSPYPISNTEAFF. CDR3 DNA: TGTGCCAGCAGCAGCCCTTACCCAATCTCAAACACTGAAGCTTTCTTT.

Many counts were recorded for this clonotype. V and J are TRBV6-1 and TRBJ1-5; D is possibly TRBD1 (6 bases). The CDR3 spans 13 residues. Per the germline V gene, CDR1 is MNHNS and CDR2 is SASEGT. Trimming pared 4 bases from V and 6 bases from J, leaving 10 bases between. The CDR3 region has the DNA TGTGCCAGCAGTGCCCTACAGGGTCAGCCCCAGCATTTT. Its protein product is CASSALQGQPQHF.

There are a few counts of this clonotype. The CDR3 loop is CASSLFGPSSYNSPLHF. The CDR3 DNA sequence: TGCGCCAGCAGCTTGTTTGGGCCGAGCTCCTATAATTCACCCCTCCACTTT. The chain recombines TRBV5-1 with TRBJ1-6; D not resolved. V lost 1 base, J lost 0 bases, and 11 bases lay in between. Germline V gives CDR1 SGHRS, CDR2 YFSETQ. This CDR3 comprises 17 residues.

This chain joins TRBV20-1 and TRBJ1-6; D may be TRBD1 (6 bases). The length of the CDR3 is 14 residues. The ends were cut back, 4 bases at V and 3 bases at J, with 10 bases in the middle. Germline CDR1 reads DFQATT; CDR2 reads SNEGSKA (reference sequence). The CDR3: CSATTGIYNSPLHF. The CDR3 nucleotides read TGCAGTGCTACGACAGGCATCTATAATTCACCCCTCCACTTT.

This chain uses TRBV6-1 with TRBJ1-1; 11 bases line up with TRBD1. CDR1 is MNHNS, CDR2 SASEGT, per germline. CDR3 length: 15 residues. J was trimmed by 5 bases and V by 6 bases; bases with no gene match: 8. The CDR3 coding sequence is TGTGCCAGCAGGCTCCGGACAGGGGGCTCTACTGAAGCTTTCTTT. Amino acids: CASRLRTGGSTEAFF.

This clonotype has at least ten counts. The chain recombines TRBV28 with TRBJ1-4; the D is unclear. This CDR3 region has 14 residues. Trimming left V 5 bases short and J 4 bases short, with 11 bases between. Germline V gives CDR1 MDHEN, CDR2 SYDVKM. The CDR3 reads CASSPPDLNEKLFF. DNA of the CDR3: TGTGCCAGCAGTCCCCCCGACCTTAATGAAAAACTGTTTTTT.

This rearrangement joins TRBV11-2 to TRBJ2-7; perhaps TRBD2 as D (6 bases). The CDR3 loop spans 13 amino acids. Trimming took 6 bases from V and 7 from J, leaving 16 bases between them. CDR1 is SGHAT and CDR2 is FQNNGV in the germline V gene. Written as DNA, the CDR3 is TGTGCCAGCAGGAGGATTGGGGGAGGAGAGCAGTACTTC. It specifies CASRRIGGGEQYF.

The chain uses TRBV6-2 or TRBV6-3 and TRBJ1-2; tentatively, D is TRBD1 (5 bases). The CDR3 is made up of 14 amino acids. CDR1 and CDR2 from the germline V gene are MNHEY and SVGEGT. V was trimmed by 5 bases and J by 4 bases, leaving 14 bases between them. CDR3 sequence: CASSPPGTIYGYTF. In nucleotides, the CDR3 is TGTGCCAGCAGTCCACCTGGGACCATCTATGGCTACACCTTC.

As to this clonotype: This may stem from a read error, because a much larger clone lies one nucleotide away. V and J are TRBV6-1 and TRBJ1-1; 7 bases line up with TRBD1. Germline CDR1 and CDR2: MNHNS and SASEGT. The CDR3 extends over 13 amino acids. Trimming removed 6 bases from V and 5 bases from J; junction bases left unmatched: 6. This CDR3 reads CASREGAGTEAFF. Written as DNA, the CDR3 is TGTGCCAGCAGAGAGGGGGCGGGAACTGAAGCTTTCTTT.

This chain connects TRBV6-1 to TRBJ1-4; 9 bases line up with TRBD1. CDR3 length: 16 residues. V was clipped by 5 bases and J by 5 bases; unmatched bases: 9. Germline lookup yields CDR1 MNHNS and CDR2 SASEGT. This CDR3 reads CASSTGRDRANEKLFF. The DNA of the CDR3 is TGTGCCAGCAGTACAGGACGGGACAGGGCAAATGAAAAACTGTTTTTT.

A few counts support this clonotype. V gene TRBV6-1 combines with J gene TRBJ1-1; D not resolved. Germline CDR1 is MNHNS and CDR2 is SASEGT. CDR3 length equals 12 residues. With 2 bases removed from V and 8 bases from J, the gap between germline ends came to 9 bases. For the CDR3, the DNA is TGTGCCAGCAGTGAAAGTCAGTTCGAAGCTTTCTTT. Translated: CASSESQFEAFF.

This clonotype has a count of ten or more. The chain has TRBV27 and TRBJ2-7; D unclear. The CDR3 consists of 13 residues. CDR1 is MNHEY, CDR2 SMNVEV, per germline (reference sequence). V gave up 1 base and J gave up 3 bases, with 7 bases separating them. For the CDR3, the DNA is TGTGCCAGCAGTTTATATCCGGACTACGAGCAGTACTTC. It is translated as CASSLYPDYEQYF.